Reported below is one T cell receptor beta chain. The antigen is undetermined. This entry belongs to a study of CD4 T cells in relation to SARS-CoV-2 and coronaviruses. CD4+ T cells from unexposed donors were obtained before the COVID-19 pandemic (2011-2018). The cells were cultured for over eight days before CD4+ T cells were isolated. Clones were sequenced by immunoSEQ multiplex PCR, and TCRdb holds only the in-frame ones, with some missing. The sample records some 11,000 clones, 80% to 90% being singletons. The sequence was collected from a human donor in good health. The sequencing sample was made of CD4+ T cells from PBMCs, cultured in vitro.

Written as DNA, the CDR3 is TGTGCCAGCAGCTTACTAGGGGGCTCTACCTGGGAGACCCAGTACTTC. Residues: CASSLLGGSTWETQYF. J is TRBJ2-5 and V is TRBV7-3; TRBD1 matches 7 bases. The CDR3 runs 16 residues. J was trimmed by 5 bases and V by 2 bases; bases with no gene match: 11. Germline V CDR1 and CDR2: SGHTA, FQGTGA.